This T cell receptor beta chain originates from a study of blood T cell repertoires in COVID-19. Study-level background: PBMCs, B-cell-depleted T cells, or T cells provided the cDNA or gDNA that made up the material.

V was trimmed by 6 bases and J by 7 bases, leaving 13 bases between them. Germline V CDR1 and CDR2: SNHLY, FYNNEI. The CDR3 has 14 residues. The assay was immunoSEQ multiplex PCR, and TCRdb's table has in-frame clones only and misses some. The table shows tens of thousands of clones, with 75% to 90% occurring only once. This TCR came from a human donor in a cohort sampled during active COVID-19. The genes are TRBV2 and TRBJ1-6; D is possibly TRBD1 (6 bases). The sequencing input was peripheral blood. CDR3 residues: CASRQGGGNSPLHF. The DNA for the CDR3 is TGTGCCAGCAGACAGGGAGGGGGAAATTCACCCCTCCACTTT.